Listed here are 5 T cell receptor beta chains from one sample, sequenced in a study of breast tumors, draining lymph nodes, adjacent tissues. TCRdb passed the multiplex PCR reads through MiXCR, listing each CDR3 protein once. Of fewer than 200,000 distinct CDR3 sequences in the sample, 33% are singletons; the top ten hold over 3.5%. The lymph nodes were axillary draining lymph nodes from breast cancer patients. Input material: axillary lymph node tissue. The source of these receptors is a female donor with breast cancer. Some clones in this sample may be carry-over from other donors' samples.

This clonotype was recorded at least ten times. V is TRBV7-2 and J is TRBJ2-5; no definite D call. The CDR3 is 14 residues long. CDR1 SGHTA and CDR2 FQGNSA come from the germline V gene. Between the trimmed V and J ends, which lost 0 bases and 1 base, there was a span of 6 bases. The CDR3 loop is CASSLAAAQETQYF. DNA of the CDR3: TGTGCCAGCAGCTTAGCTGCGGCCCAAGAGACCCAGTACTTC.

As regards this clonotype: The final CDR3 position lacks the conserved phenylalanine or tryptophan, pointing to a likely read error. The DNA is omitted, as the CDR3 cannot be located on it reliably, and the CDR3 follows TCRdb's listing. This sequence joins TRBV4-3 and TRBJ2-6. Germline V gene lookup returns CDR1 LGHNA and CDR2 YSLEER. The CDR3 has 10 amino acids, counting both end residues. The CDR3 reads CASSQVIGTS.

This clonotype was picked up many times. The V gene is TRBV10-3, the J gene TRBJ2-7; tentative D call: TRBD1 (5 bases). This CDR3 region has 15 residues. Trimming left V 0 bases short and J 2 bases short, with 11 bases between. CDR1 and CDR2 from the germline V gene are ENHRY and SYGVKD. The CDR3 is CAISESGRATYEQYF. DNA of the CDR3: TGTGCCATCAGTGAGTCGGGCAGGGCAACCTACGAGCAGTACTTC.

This clonotype was seen repeatedly, ten times or more. The rearrangement uses TRBV29-1 and TRBJ2-7; a weak D match, TRBD2 (5 bases). Germline loops: CDR1 SQVTM, CDR2 ANQGSEA. The CDR3 has 12 residues. Trimming left V 4 bases short and J 2 bases short, with 9 bases between. DNA for the CDR3: TGCAGCGTTGGTGAGGGCCCCTACGAGCAGTACTTC. Its translation: CSVGEGPYEQYF.

Ten or more counts support this clonotype. V and J are TRBV5-8 and TRBJ1-4; TRBD1 is a possible D gene (5 bases). The CDR3 contains 12 residues. V lost 1 base and J 13 bases, leaving 11 bases between the germline ends. Germline assignment: CDR1 SGHTS and CDR2 YDEGEE. CDR3 nucleotides: TGTGCCAGCAGCTTGACGGGGGGTTCACTGTTTTTT. The encoded protein is CASSLTGGSLFF. Together with reference TRBV5-8 and TRBJ1-4, the CDR3 gives the full variable domain: EAGVTQSPTHLIKTRGQQATLRCSPISGHTSVYWYQQALGLGLQFLLWYDEGEERNRGNFPPRFSGRQFPNYSSELNVNALELEDSALYLCASSLTGGSLFFGSGTQLSVL.